These 31 T cell receptor beta chains came from one sample sequenced in a study of monozygotic twins with inflammatory bowel disease. TCRdb reprocessed the 5' RACE reads, keeping one entry per CDR3 protein, no DNA. This sample lists about 210,000 distinct CDR3 sequences; its ten largest clones have roughly 1.7%. The sequenced sample consisted of blood. The receptors were sampled from a human donor with ulcerative colitis or Crohn's disease, or a healthy co-twin of an affected twin (not recorded which).

This chain joins TRBV20-1 and TRBJ1-1; TCRdb's D gene call, TRBD1, goes unchecked for lack of DNA. Germline V gives CDR1 DFQATT, CDR2 SNEGSKA (reference sequence). The CDR3 has 15 residues. The CDR3 sequence: CSARDGGQGVNEAFF.

The V gene is TRBV6-5, the J gene TRBJ2-2; TCRdb gives TRBD1 as the D gene, but with no DNA this cannot be confirmed. CDR1 is MNHEY, CDR2 SVGAGI, per germline. This CDR3 is built from 16 residues. The CDR3 protein is CASSYFAPPNTGELFF.

CDR3 in amino acids: CASSQLYSYEQYF. The genes are TRBV3-1 and TRBJ2-7. Germline-derived CDR1 and CDR2 are LGHDT and YNNKEL (reference sequence). This CDR3 contains 13 residues.

This chain links TRBV9 with TRBJ1-5. This CDR3 comprises 15 residues. The germline gives CDR1 SGDLS, CDR2 YYNGEE. The CDR3 sequence: CASSDSTGPAGSQHF.

This chain links TRBV20-1 with TRBJ2-7. This CDR3 region has 13 residues. Germline assignment: CDR1 DFQATT and CDR2 SNEGSKA (reference sequence). The CDR3 protein is CSAGGLAAYEQYF.

The chain uses TRBV12-3 or TRBV12-4 and TRBJ1-1; lacking DNA, the TRBD1 call made by TCRdb goes unchecked. The CDR3 is 14 amino acids. The CDR3 sequence is CASSLGGTNTEAFF.

J is TRBJ2-3 and V is TRBV11-2; with no DNA, the TCRdb D assignment of TRBD1 cannot be verified. From germline, CDR1 is SGHAT and CDR2 FQNNGV. The CDR3 extends over 18 amino acids. The CDR3 sequence is CASSLPRGTFLTTDTQYF.

CDR3 region: CASSRSQGATEAFF. V is TRBV4-2 and J is TRBJ1-1; absent DNA, TCRdb's TRBD1 call cannot be checked. The CDR3 spans 14 residues. Germline V gives CDR1 LGHNA, CDR2 YNFKEQ.

The chain joins TRBV20-1 to TRBJ1-3. The V gene's germline CDR1 is DFQATT and CDR2 SNEGSKA (reference sequence). The CDR3 length is 16 residues. The CDR3 here is CSAPLPGGLSGNTIYF.

V is TRBV10-2 and J is TRBJ2-2; as DNA is missing, the TRBD2 call by TCRdb cannot be tested. Germline V gene lookup returns CDR1 WSHSY and CDR2 SAAADI. The CDR3 length is 16 residues. The CDR3 is CASSELTSGSTGELFF.

V is TRBV4-2 and J is TRBJ2-7; TCRdb calls TRBD2, which cannot be checked without DNA. Germline V gene data show CDR1 as LGHNA and CDR2 as YNFKEQ. The CDR3 consists of 15 residues. CDR3 residues: CASSQGLAASYEQYF.

The chain uses TRBV7-2 and TRBJ1-5; TCRdb picks TRBD1, but there is no DNA to check that call. Germline loops: CDR1 SGHTA, CDR2 FQGNSA. CDR3 size: 12 residues. The CDR3 reads CASSRRGQPQHF.

V is TRBV10-3 and J is TRBJ1-5. The CDR3 length is 13 residues. Germline values: CDR1 ENHRY, CDR2 SYGVKD. The CDR3 here is CAIKRESDQPQHF.

The chain has TRBV2 and TRBJ1-1; TCRdb picks TRBD1, but there is no DNA to check that call. CDR1 and CDR2 (germline): SNHLY, FYNNEI. The CDR3 is made up of 14 amino acids. The CDR3 protein is CASSPNQGNTEAFF.

This rearrangement joins TRBV5-1 to TRBJ1-1; TCRdb gives TRBD1 as the D gene, but with no DNA this cannot be confirmed. The CDR3 contains 14 residues. Germline V gene data show CDR1 as SGHRS and CDR2 as YFSETQ. CDR3: CASSQRGGTAEAFF.

This rearrangement joins TRBV5-1 to TRBJ2-1; the D call from TCRdb, TRBD1, cannot be confirmed without DNA. Germline V lookup: CDR1 SGHRS, CDR2 YFSETQ. The CDR3 has 14 amino acids. The CDR3 sequence is CASSGQGPYNEQFF.

The chain couples TRBV18 to TRBJ1-1. The CDR3 is 13 amino acids. CDR1 and CDR2 (germline): KGHSH, LQKENI. CDR3: CASSSRMDTEAFF.

This chain uses TRBV7-2 with TRBJ2-7. The CDR3 has 14 amino acids. CDR1 is SGHTA, CDR2 FQGNSA, per germline. The CDR3 sequence: CASSLLGYSYEQYF.

The chain has TRBV6-1 and TRBJ2-7; the D call of TRBD1 rests on TCRdb alone, since no DNA is present to check it. This CDR3 spans 16 amino acids. In germline, CDR1 is MNHNS, CDR2 SASEGT. The CDR3 is CASRPPKRGPNYEQYF.

The genes are TRBV7-3 and TRBJ2-7; TCRdb indicates TRBD1, and absent DNA this call remains unverified. This CDR3 is 16 amino acids long. Per germline, CDR1 SGHTA and CDR2 FQGTGA. The CDR3 loop reads CASSVEGTVHIYEQYF. The full variable domain, rest sourced from reference TRBV7-3 and TRBJ2-7, is GAGVSQTPSNKVTEKGKYVELRCDPISGHTALYWYRQSLGQGPEFLIYFQGTGAADDSGLPNDRFFAVRPEGSVSTLKIQRTERGDSAVYLCASSVEGTVHIYEQYFGPGTRLTVT.

This chain links TRBV10-3 with TRBJ1-1; TCRdb's D call, TRBD1, is unchecked because there is no DNA. Germline V gene data show CDR1 as ENHRY and CDR2 as SYGVKD. This CDR3 has 17 residues. The CDR3 protein is CAISVTGTGLMNTEAFF.

This chain joins TRBV7-2 and TRBJ1-1; there is no DNA to check the TCRdb D call of TRBD1. Germline CDR1 and CDR2: SGHTA and FQGNSA. CDR3 length: 17 amino acids. This CDR3 is CASRPPRQLAMNTEAFF.

The J gene is TRBJ1-1, the V gene TRBV4-1; TCRdb calls TRBD1, which cannot be checked without DNA. This CDR3 is 15 amino acids long. Germline V lookup: CDR1 MGHRA, CDR2 YSYEKL. CDR3 protein: CASSQSGTSNTEAFF.

This chain links TRBV11-1 with TRBJ2-5; TCRdb selects TRBD1, and the lack of DNA leaves this call unchecked. Germline V gene sequence: CDR1 SGHAT, CDR2 FQDESV (reference sequence). The CDR3 runs 14 residues. The CDR3 spells CASRRTVGEETQYF. The full variable domain, rest sourced from reference TRBV11-1 and TRBJ2-5, is EAEVAQSPRYKITEKSQAVAFWCDPISGHATLYWYRQILGQGPELLVQFQDESVVDDSQLPKDRFSAERLKGVDSTLKIQPAELGDSAMYLCASRRTVGEETQYFGPGTRLLVL.

J is TRBJ2-1 and V is TRBV12-3 or TRBV12-4; TCRdb returns TRBD1, unconfirmable since there is no DNA. This CDR3 has 13 amino acids. This CDR3 is CASSLGLAGTQFF.

V usage is TRBV2 and J usage is TRBJ2-7; TCRdb gives TRBD1 as the D gene, but with no DNA this cannot be confirmed. The CDR3 extends over 15 amino acids. Looked up from germline, CDR1 is SNHLY and CDR2 is FYNNEI. CDR3 sequence reads: CASTEQLGTGIEQYF.

This CDR3 is CASSLVPLSGGAGNEQFF. This rearrangement joins TRBV5-1 to TRBJ2-1; TCRdb proposes TRBD2, but this gene call is untestable without DNA. Germline-derived CDR1 and CDR2 are SGHRS and YFSETQ. The CDR3 loop spans 18 amino acids.

V usage is TRBV5-1 and J usage is TRBJ1-3. Germline V CDR1 and CDR2: SGHRS, YFSETQ. The CDR3 runs 16 residues. Here the CDR3 reads CASSSDRASSGNTIYF.

V is TRBV15 and J is TRBJ1-2; the D call from TCRdb, TRBD1, cannot be confirmed without DNA. Per the germline V gene, CDR1 is LNHNV and CDR2 is YYDKDF (reference sequence). The CDR3 extends over 15 amino acids. This chain's CDR3 is CATSRAQDRVYGYTF. Looking up the rest from reference TRBV15 and TRBJ1-2 gives the full variable domain: DAMVIQNPRYQVTQFGKPVTLSCSQTLNHNVMYWYQQKSSQAPKLLFHYYDKDFNNEADTPDNFQSRRPNTSFCFLDIRSPGLGDTAMYLCATSRAQDRVYGYTFGSGTRLTVV.

The chain links TRBV29-1 to TRBJ2-5; the TCRdb D gene call, TRBD1, has no DNA to confirm it. The germline gives CDR1 SQVTM, CDR2 ANQGSEA. There are 13 residues in the CDR3. CDR3 residues: CSVPGRGQETQYF. The full variable domain, with the rest looked up from reference TRBV29-1 and TRBJ2-5, is SAVISQKPSRDICQRGTSLTIQCQVDSQVTMMFWYRQQPGQSLTLIATANQGSEATYESGFVIDKFPISRPNLTFSTLTVSNMSPEDSSIYLCSVPGRGQETQYFGPGTRLLVL.

This chain uses TRBV7-8 with TRBJ2-7; TCRdb proposes TRBD1, but this gene call is untestable without DNA. CDR3 length equals 13 residues. The germline CDR1 and CDR2 sequences are SGHVS and FQNEAQ. The CDR3 is CASSTQPGYEQYF. Using reference TRBV7-8 and TRBJ2-7 for the parts outside the CDR3, the full variable domain is GAGVSQSPRYKVAKRGQDVALRCDPISGHVSLFWYQQALGQGPEFLTYFQNEAQLDKSGLPSDRFFAERPEGSVSTLKIQRTQQEDSAVYLCASSTQPGYEQYFGPGTRLTVT.